This T cell receptor (beta chain) originates from a study of PD-1 blockade in classical Hodgkin lymphoma. Study-wide results and limits: Before treatment, TCR diversity in newly diagnosed patients was reportedly lower than in healthy donors.

This clone is a singleton in its sample. Antigen unknown. Produced via immunoSEQ multiplex PCR; TCRdb's table is partial and in-frame only. The sample yields 20,000 to 25,000 clones, 60% to 80% seen once. Germline-derived CDR1 and CDR2 are MNHNY and SVGAGI (reference sequence). J lost 8 bases, V lost 10 bases, and 13 bases had no gene match. The CDR3 runs 13 residues. Time point here: cycle 4 day 1 (C4D1), after 6 weeks of nivolumab. Every one of the patients relapsed after autologous stem cell transplantation (brentuximab vedotin exposure was variable). The TCR sequence derives from a human donor with classical Hodgkin lymphoma. The chain recombines TRBV6-6 with TRBJ1-2; 7 bases line up with TRBD1. Sample: peripheral blood mononuclear cells (PBMCs), taken before the fourth cycle of nivolumab. The CDR3 loop is CATTTGPFGGYTF. The CDR3, as DNA: TGTGCCACGACGACAGGGCCCTTCGGGGGCTACACCTTC.